This is a list of T cell receptor beta chains from one sample in a study of blood T cell repertoires in COVID-19. Assay used: immunoSEQ multiplex PCR; TCRdb lists only in-frame clones, some missing. This sample has about 110,000 clones, with over 65% found just once. Material: peripheral blood. Receptor source: a woman aged 80 or over with acute or convalescent COVID-19. Each CDR3 is given with its conserved first and last residue. A D gene is named only where the DNA matches it firmly. Only part of the rows carry a size: once, few, many, or a class if the clone is expanded.

abundance	d_gene	v_gene	j_gene	CDR3nt	CDR3aa
.	TRBD1	TRBV5-1	TRBJ1-1	TGCGCCAGCAGCTATGGGACAGGGGCTGAAGCTTTCTTT	CASSYGTGAEAFF
few	.	TRBV30	TRBJ1-6	TGTGCCTGCCAGGTGCACAGGAATAATTCACCCCTCCACTTT	CACQVHRNNSPLHF
.	TRBD1	TRBV5-1	TRBJ1-6	TGCGCCAGCAGCACGGACAGGGGTAATTCACCCCTCCACTTT	CASSTDRGNSPLHF
.	.	TRBV7-8	TRBJ2-7	TGTGCCAGCAGCGCCCGCCGGGTGACCCTTTACGAGCAGTACTTC	CASSARRVTLYEQYF
.	TRBD2	TRBV19	TRBJ2-5	TGTGCCAGTTGCCAGCGGGGGGAAGAGACCCAGTACTTC	CASCQRGEETQYF
.	.	TRBV29-1	TRBJ2-5	TGCAGCGGGGGAACTAAAGAGACCCAGTACTTC	CSGGTKETQYF
few	.	TRBV12-3/TRBV12-4	TRBJ1-4	TGTGCCAGCAGTCCTCTCCACGGTGAAAAACTGTTTTTT	CASSPLHGEKLFF
once	TRBD2	TRBV9	TRBJ2-2	TGTGCCAGCAGCGTAGGGGCTAGCGGGGTCACCGGGGAGCTGTTTTTT	CASSVGASGVTGELFF
.	.	TRBV27	TRBJ2-7	TGTGCCACCGGGGGTAGATACGAGCAGTACTTC	CATGGRYEQYF
once	TRBD2	TRBV5-1	TRBJ2-3	TGCGCCAGCAGCTTGATCACTAGCGGGGGGTACACAGATACGCAGTATTTT	CASSLITSGGYTDTQYF
.	.	TRBV18	TRBJ2-7	TGTGCCAGCTCCGTACAGACCGTCTACGAGCAGTACTTC	CASSVQTVYEQYF
few	TRBD2	TRBV5-1	TRBJ2-2	TGCGCCAGCAGCTTGGCCCTAGCGGGGAACACCGGGGAGCTGTTTTTT	CASSLALAGNTGELFF
.	.	TRBV5-6	TRBJ2-7	TGTGCCAGCAACACAGGGTTGTACGAGCAGTACTTC	CASNTGLYEQYF
.	TRBD2	TRBV3-1/TRBV3-2	TRBJ2-7	TGTGCCAGCAGCCAAGTTGCGGGAGGCGAGCAGTACTTC	CASSQVAGGEQYF
.	TRBD1	TRBV11-2	TRBJ2-2	TGTGCCAGCAGCCCCCAGGGGGTCAACACCGGGGAGCTGTTTTTT	CASSPQGVNTGELFF
.	TRBD2	TRBV10-3	TRBJ2-5	TGTGCCATCAGTGGTGCCGGGGGGCAAGAGACCCAGTACTTC	CAISGAGGQETQYF
.	.	TRBV6-5	TRBJ1-6	TGTGCCAGCAGTTACGACCTTACAGGATCTAATTCACCGCTCCACTTT	CASSYDLTGSNSPLHF
.	.	TRBV11-3	TRBJ2-1	TGTGCCAGCAGCTTTGGCCAGTCAACCAATGAGCAGTTCTTC	CASSFGQSTNEQFF
few	.	TRBV5-8	TRBJ1-1	TGTGCCAGCAGCCTTACAGGACAAGCTTTCTTT	CASSLTGQAFF
few	TRBD2	TRBV7-9	TRBJ2-1	TGTGCCAGCAGCGATAGCGGGAGGGCCAGGAATGAGCAGTTCTTC	CASSDSGRARNEQFF
.	.	TRBV7-2	TRBJ2-5	TGTGCCAGCAGCTCGTTGGGGGGACCAGAGACCCAGTACTTC	CASSSLGGPETQYF
.	.	TRBV6-1	TRBJ1-4	TGTGCCAGCAGAGAAGTCCTTCGGAATGGTGGAACGGGAAAACTGTTTTTT	CASREVLRNGGTGKLFF
.	TRBD2	TRBV5-1	TRBJ2-3	TGCGCCAGCAGCCGCCGACTAGCGGGGGACATACCAGGTACGCAGTATTTT	CASSRRLAGDIPGTQYF
.	.	TRBV6-5	TRBJ1-5	TGTGCCAGCAGACGCGGACTTAATAGCAATCAGCCCCAGCATTTT	CASRRGLNSNQPQHF
.	.	TRBV16	TRBJ1-5	TGTGCCAGCAGCCAATGGCAAACGACTGATCAGCCCCAGCATTTT	CASSQWQTTDQPQHF
.	TRBD2	TRBV29-1	TRBJ2-5	TGCAGCGTTGAAAAACTAGCGGGGGTAAGGGAGACCCAGTACTTC	CSVEKLAGVRETQYF
.	.	TRBV20-1	TRBJ1-2	TGCAGCCGTTACCTGGGCAATGGCTACACCTTC	CSRYLGNGYTF
.	TRBD2	TRBV5-6	TRBJ2-3	TGTGCCAGCAGCTGGGATGGGGCGGGGGGCACAGATACGCAGTATTTT	CASSWDGAGGTDTQYF
.	TRBD1	TRBV12-3/TRBV12-4	TRBJ2-2	TGTGCCAGCAGTCAGGGGGCGGGGGAGCTGTTTTTT	CASSQGAGELFF
.	TRBD1	TRBV6-5	TRBJ1-5	TGTGCCAGCAGCCCGATAACAGGGGGCCGACAGCCCCAGCATTTT	CASSPITGGRQPQHF
.	TRBD1	TRBV3-1/TRBV3-2	TRBJ2-1	TGTGCCAGCAGCCGTTTTGGACAGGGGGATGATGAGCAGTTCTTC	CASSRFGQGDDEQFF
.	TRBD1	TRBV10-3	TRBJ1-2	TGTGCCATCAGGGGGGACAGGGGACTAGCTAACTATGGCTACACCTTC	CAIRGDRGLANYGYTF
few	TRBD1	TRBV11-3	TRBJ2-7	TGTGCCAGCAGCTTATGGGGACAGGGAATGTGCGAGCAGTACTTC	CASSLWGQGMCEQYF
.	.	TRBV18	TRBJ1-4	TGTGCCAGCTCACCTCCAGGGGCGGATAATGAAAAACTGTTTTTT	CASSPPGADNEKLFF
many	TRBD2	TRBV6-1	TRBJ2-3	TGTGCCAGCAGTGAGGCTAGCGGCATCACAGATACGCAGTATTTT	CASSEASGITDTQYF
.	TRBD1	TRBV28	TRBJ1-5	TGTGCCAGCAGTTTAGGGACAGGGACCCAGCCCCAGCATTTT	CASSLGTGTQPQHF
.	TRBD1	TRBV30	TRBJ1-2	TGTGCCTGCCTCCCTCCCGCCGGGACAGGGAGCGGCTACACCTTC	CACLPPAGTGSGYTF
few	TRBD1	TRBV27	TRBJ1-5	TGTGCCAGCAGTTTAGGGACAGGGGGCATTTATAGCAATCAGCCCCAGCATTTT	CASSLGTGGIYSNQPQHF